These 4 T cell receptor beta chains came from one sample sequenced in a study of early stage breast cancer tumors. Sequencing was performed with immunoSEQ multiplex PCR; in TCRdb, only in-frame clones are kept and a portion is missing. The table includes about 31,000 clones, around 75% detected once. The specimen sequenced was blood. These receptors all stem from a person in their 40s with breast cancer.

This clone showed up just a few times. The chain is built from TRBV11-2 and TRBJ2-7, with 8 bases that match TRBD2. The V gene's germline CDR1 is SGHAT and CDR2 FQNNGV. The V and J ends lost 5 bases and 3 bases, in that order; junction bases with no gene match: 9. The CDR3 has 15 residues. CDR3 sequence: CASSPGVAGLYEQYF. The CDR3 region has the DNA TGTGCCAGCAGCCCGGGGGTAGCGGGACTCTACGAGCAGTACTTC.

This clone was seen only once. The chain uses TRBV7-9 and TRBJ2-2; D perhaps matches TRBD2 (5 bases). Germline-derived CDR1 and CDR2 are SEHNR and FQNEAQ (reference sequence). V lost 8 bases and J 4 bases, leaving 11 bases between the germline ends. This CDR3 is built from 13 residues. The chain's CDR3 is CASGPEVTGELFF. DNA of the CDR3: TGTGCCAGCGGACCGGAGGTCACCGGGGAGCTGTTTTTT.

This clone is a singleton in its sample. The genes are TRBV6-5 and TRBJ2-5; weak D call: TRBD2 (5 bases). Per germline, CDR1 MNHEY and CDR2 SVGAGI. Trimming removed 1 base from V and 5 bases from J, with 11 bases in between. The CDR3 sequence is 14 residues long. CDR3 coding DNA: TGTGCCAGCAGTTACTTCGCGGGTTCGGAGACCCAGTACTTC. This gives the protein CASSYFAGSETQYF.

The chain is built from TRBV2 and TRBJ2-3; TRBD2 aligns across 15 bases. Germline V gives CDR1 SNHLY, CDR2 FYNNEI. J was trimmed by 10 bases and V by 7 bases; bases with no gene match: 6. This CDR3 spans 14 amino acids. CDR3 DNA sequence: TGTGCCAGCACCGGACTAGCGGGAGGGCAGTCGCAGTATTTT. Encoded protein: CASTGLAGGQSQYF.